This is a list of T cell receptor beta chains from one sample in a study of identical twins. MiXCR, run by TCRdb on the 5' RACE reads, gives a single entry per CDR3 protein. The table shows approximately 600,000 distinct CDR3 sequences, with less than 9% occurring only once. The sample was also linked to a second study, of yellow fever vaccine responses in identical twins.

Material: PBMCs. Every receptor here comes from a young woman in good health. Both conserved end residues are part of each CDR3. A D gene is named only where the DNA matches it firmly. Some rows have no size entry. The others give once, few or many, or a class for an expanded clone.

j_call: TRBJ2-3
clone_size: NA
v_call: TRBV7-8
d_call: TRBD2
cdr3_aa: CASSPGLADRHF
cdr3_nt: TGTGCCAGCAGCCCGGGACTAGCGGATAGGCATTTT

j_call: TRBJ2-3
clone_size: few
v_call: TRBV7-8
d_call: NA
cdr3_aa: CASSSTQPDSSSSPFYTQYF
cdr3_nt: TGTGCCAGCAGCTCAACCCAACCGGACAGCTCTTCTTCGCCCTTCTATACGCAGTATTTT

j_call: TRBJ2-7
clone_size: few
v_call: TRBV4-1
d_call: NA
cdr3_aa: CASSQGMTVTYEQYF
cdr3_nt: TGCGCCAGCAGCCAAGGTATGACGGTGACCTACGAGCAGTACTTC

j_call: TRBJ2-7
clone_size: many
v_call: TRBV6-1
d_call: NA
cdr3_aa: CASTGGIGTSSSYEQYF
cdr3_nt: TGTGCCAGCACCGGGGGAATCGGGACGTCGAGCTCCTACGAGCAGTACTTC

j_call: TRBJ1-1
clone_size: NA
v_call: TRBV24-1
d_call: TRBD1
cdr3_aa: CATSGGQGSKRAFF
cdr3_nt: TGTGCCACCAGTGGCGGACAGGGAAGTAAGCGAGCTTTCTTT

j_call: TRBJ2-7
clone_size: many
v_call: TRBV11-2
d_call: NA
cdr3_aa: CASSLTPGPKQYF
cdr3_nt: TGTGCCAGCAGCTTAACACCCGGGCCGAAGCAGTACTTC

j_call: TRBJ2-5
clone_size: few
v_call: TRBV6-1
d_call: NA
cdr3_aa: CASSRGSVQTQYF
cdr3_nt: TGTGCCAGCAGTCGTGGGAGTGTGCAGACCCAGTACTTC

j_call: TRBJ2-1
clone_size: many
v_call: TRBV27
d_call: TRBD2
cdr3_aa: CASSKRTGVGLAGVMDEQFF
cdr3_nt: TGTGCCAGCAGTAAACGGACAGGGGTGGGACTAGCGGGGGTTATGGATGAGCAGTTCTTC

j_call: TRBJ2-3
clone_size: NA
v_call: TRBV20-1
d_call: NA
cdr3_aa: CSARERFRTDTQYF
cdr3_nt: TGCAGTGCTAGAGAACGATTTCGGACAGATACGCAGTATTTT

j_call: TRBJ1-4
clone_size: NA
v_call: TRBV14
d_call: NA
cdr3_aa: CASSQGAGGLFF
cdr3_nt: TGTGCCAGCAGCCAAGGGGCAGGAGGACTGTTTTTT

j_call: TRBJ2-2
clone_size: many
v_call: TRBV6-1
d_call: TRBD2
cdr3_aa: CASSRGRPGTGELFF
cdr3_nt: TGTGCCAGCAGTCGCGGGAGACCGGGCACCGGGGAGCTGTTTTTT

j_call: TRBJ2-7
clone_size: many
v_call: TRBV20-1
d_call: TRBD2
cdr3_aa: CSATLAGVSEQYF
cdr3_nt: TGCAGTGCTACCCTAGCGGGAGTTTCAGAGCAGTACTTC

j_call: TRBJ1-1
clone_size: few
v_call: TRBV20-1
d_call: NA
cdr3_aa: CSAAHRTKNTEAFF
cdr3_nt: TGCAGTGCCGCGCACAGGACAAAGAACACTGAAGCTTTCTTT

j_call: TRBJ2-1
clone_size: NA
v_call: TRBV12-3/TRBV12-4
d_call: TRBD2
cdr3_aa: CASSLGGSQYNEQFF
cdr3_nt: TGTGCCAGCAGTTTAGGCGGGAGCCAATACAATGAGCAGTTCTTC

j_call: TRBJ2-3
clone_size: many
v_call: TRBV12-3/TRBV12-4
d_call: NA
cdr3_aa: CATPPADSTDTQYF
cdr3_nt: TGTGCCACCCCCCCGGCGGACAGCACAGATACGCAGTATTTT

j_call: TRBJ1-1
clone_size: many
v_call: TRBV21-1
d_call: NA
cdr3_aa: CASSKETGNSNTEAFF
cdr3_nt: TGTGCCAGCAGCAAAGAGACAGGAAACTCAAACACTGAAGCTTTCTTT

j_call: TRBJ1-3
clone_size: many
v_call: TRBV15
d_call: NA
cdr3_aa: CATSRDRAGSGNTIYF
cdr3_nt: TGTGCCACCAGCAGAGATCGGGCAGGGTCTGGAAACACCATATATTTT

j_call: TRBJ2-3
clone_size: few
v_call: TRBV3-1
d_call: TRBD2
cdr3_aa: CASSPQVQGGGPYTDTQYF
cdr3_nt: TGTGCCAGCAGCCCTCAGGTCCAGGGCGGGGGGCCGTACACAGATACGCAGTATTTT

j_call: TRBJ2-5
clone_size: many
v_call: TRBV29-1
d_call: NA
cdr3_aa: CSVEDWGGLETQYF
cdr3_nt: TGCAGCGTTGAAGATTGGGGGGGGCTAGAGACCCAGTACTTC

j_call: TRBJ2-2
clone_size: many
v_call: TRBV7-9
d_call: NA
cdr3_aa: CASSLRSSANTGELFF
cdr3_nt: TGTGCCAGCAGTTTACGGTCTAGCGCGAACACCGGGGAGCTGTTTTTT

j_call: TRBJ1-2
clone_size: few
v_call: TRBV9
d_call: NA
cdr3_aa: CASSITNYGYTF
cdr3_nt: TGTGCCAGCAGCATTACTAACTATGGCTACACCTTC

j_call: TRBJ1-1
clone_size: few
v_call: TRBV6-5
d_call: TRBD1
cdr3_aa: CASSYATGDTEAFF
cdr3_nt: TGTGCCAGCAGTTACGCTACAGGGGACACTGAAGCTTTCTTT

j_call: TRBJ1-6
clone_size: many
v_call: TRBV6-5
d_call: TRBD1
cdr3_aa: CASSYSGGQGESPLHF
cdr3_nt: TGTGCCAGCAGTTACTCGGGAGGACAGGGGGAATCACCCCTCCACTTT

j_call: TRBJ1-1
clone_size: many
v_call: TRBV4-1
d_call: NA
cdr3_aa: CASSLTPTNTEAFF
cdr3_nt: TGCGCCAGCAGCCTGACTCCAACTAACACTGAAGCTTTCTTT

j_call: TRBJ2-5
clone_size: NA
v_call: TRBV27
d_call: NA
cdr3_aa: CASSLGGGYQETQYF
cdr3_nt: TGTGCCAGCAGTTTAGGGGGCGGGTACCAAGAGACCCAGTACTTC

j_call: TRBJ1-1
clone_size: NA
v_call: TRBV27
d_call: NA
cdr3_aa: CASSLPPTPQGFVEAFF
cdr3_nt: TGTGCCAGCAGTTTACCCCCCACTCCACAGGGCTTCGTTGAAGCTTTCTTT

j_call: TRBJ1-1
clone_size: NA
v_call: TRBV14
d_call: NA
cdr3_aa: CASSQQTGITEAFF
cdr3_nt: TGTGCCAGCAGCCAGCAGACAGGAATAACTGAAGCTTTCTTT

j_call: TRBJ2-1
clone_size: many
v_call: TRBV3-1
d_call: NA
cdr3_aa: CASSPQGRDRYNEQFF
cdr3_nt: TGTGCCAGCAGCCCCCAGGGCAGGGATAGATACAATGAGCAGTTCTTC

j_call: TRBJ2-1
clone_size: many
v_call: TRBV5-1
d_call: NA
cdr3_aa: CASSLTYTGTPALFF
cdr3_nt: TGCGCCAGCAGCTTGACTTACACCGGGACTCCCGCTTTATTCTTC

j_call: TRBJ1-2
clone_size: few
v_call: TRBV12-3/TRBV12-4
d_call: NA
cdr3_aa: CTSSFLGQGRTYGYTF
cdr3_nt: TGTACCAGCAGTTTCCTGGGGCAGGGGCGGACCTATGGCTACACCTTC

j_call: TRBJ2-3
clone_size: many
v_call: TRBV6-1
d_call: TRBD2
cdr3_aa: CASSEQSSGGSTDTQYF
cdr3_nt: TGTGCCAGCAGTGAACAAAGTAGCGGGGGTAGCACAGATACGCAGTATTTT

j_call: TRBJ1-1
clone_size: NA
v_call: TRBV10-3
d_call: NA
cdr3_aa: CAISESGRNTEAFF
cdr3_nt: TGTGCCATCAGTGAGTCGGGAAGGAACACTGAAGCTTTCTTT

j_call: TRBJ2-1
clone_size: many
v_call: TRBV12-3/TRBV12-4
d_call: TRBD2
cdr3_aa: CASRDSGREQIEQFF
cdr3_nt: TGTGCCAGCAGGGATAGCGGGAGAGAGCAGATTGAGCAGTTCTTC

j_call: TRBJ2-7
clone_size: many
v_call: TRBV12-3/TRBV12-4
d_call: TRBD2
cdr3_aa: CASQWASGPGSSYEQYF
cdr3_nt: TGTGCCAGCCAATGGGCTAGCGGTCCGGGGAGCTCCTACGAGCAGTACTTC

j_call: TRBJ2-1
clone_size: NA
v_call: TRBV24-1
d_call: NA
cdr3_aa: CATSDTRPFSYNEQFF
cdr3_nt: TGTGCCACCAGTGATACTAGGCCGTTCTCCTACAATGAGCAGTTCTTC

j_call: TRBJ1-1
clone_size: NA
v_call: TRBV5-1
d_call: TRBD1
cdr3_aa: CASSHPITGGSTEAFF
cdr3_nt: TGCGCCAGCAGCCACCCAATAACAGGGGGCTCCACTGAAGCTTTCTTT

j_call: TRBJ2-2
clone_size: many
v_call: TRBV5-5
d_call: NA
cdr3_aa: CASSLWQGSTGELFF
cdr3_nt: TGTGCCAGCAGCTTGTGGCAGGGGAGCACCGGGGAGCTGTTTTTT

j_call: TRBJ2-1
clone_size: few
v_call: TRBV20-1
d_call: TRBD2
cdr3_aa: CSAPGLAGRNEQFF
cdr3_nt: TGCAGTGCCCCGGGACTAGCGGGGAGGAATGAGCAGTTCTTC

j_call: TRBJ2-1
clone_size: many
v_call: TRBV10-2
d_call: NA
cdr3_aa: CASALAVNEQFF
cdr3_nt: TGCGCCAGCGCCTTAGCGGTTAATGAGCAGTTCTTC

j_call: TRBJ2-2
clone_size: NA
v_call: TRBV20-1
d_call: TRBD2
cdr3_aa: CSAKLSGGHFTGELFF
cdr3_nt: TGCAGTGCTAAACTTAGCGGGGGTCATTTCACCGGGGAGCTGTTTTTT

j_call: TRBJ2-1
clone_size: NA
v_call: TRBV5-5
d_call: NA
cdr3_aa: CASSPRLVPEQFF
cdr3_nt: TGTGCCAGCAGCCCCAGGCTGGTCCCTGAGCAGTTCTTC

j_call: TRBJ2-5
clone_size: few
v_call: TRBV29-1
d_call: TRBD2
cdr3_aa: CSVESPDQREATTGTQYF
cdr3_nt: TGCAGCGTTGAAAGTCCGGATCAGCGGGAGGCAACTACAGGGACCCAGTACTTC

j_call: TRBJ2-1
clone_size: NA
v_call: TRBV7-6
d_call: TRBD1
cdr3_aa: CASSLEGQGPYNEQFF
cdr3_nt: TGTGCCAGCAGCTTAGAGGGACAGGGACCCTACAATGAGCAGTTCTTC

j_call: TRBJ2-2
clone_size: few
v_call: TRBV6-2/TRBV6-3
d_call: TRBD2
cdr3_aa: CASSYLLAGANTGELFF
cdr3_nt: TGTGCCAGCAGTTACTTACTAGCGGGGGCGAACACCGGGGAGCTGTTTTTT

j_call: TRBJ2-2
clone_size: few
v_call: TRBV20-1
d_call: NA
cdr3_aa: CSVIETGPLGELFF
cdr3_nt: TGCAGTGTTATCGAGACAGGTCCTCTAGGGGAGCTGTTTTTT

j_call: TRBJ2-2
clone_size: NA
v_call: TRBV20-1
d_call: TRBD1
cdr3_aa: CSARDPDRANTGELFF
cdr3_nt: TGCAGTGCTAGAGACCCTGACAGGGCCAACACCGGGGAGCTGTTTTTT

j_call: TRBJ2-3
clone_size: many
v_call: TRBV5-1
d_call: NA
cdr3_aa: CASRVANFGTDTQYF
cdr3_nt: TGCGCCAGCAGAGTCGCCAACTTCGGCACAGATACGCAGTATTTT

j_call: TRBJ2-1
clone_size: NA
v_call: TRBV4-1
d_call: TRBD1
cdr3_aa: CASSQGQLNNEQFF
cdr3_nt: TGCGCCAGCAGCCAGGGACAGCTCAACAATGAGCAGTTCTTC

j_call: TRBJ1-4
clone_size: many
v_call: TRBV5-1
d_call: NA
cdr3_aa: CASSPQGSLGEKLFF
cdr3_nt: TGCGCCAGCAGCCCTCAGGGATCTTTGGGAGAAAAACTGTTTTTT

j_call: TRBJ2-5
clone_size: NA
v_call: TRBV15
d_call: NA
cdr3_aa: CATSSPEETQYF
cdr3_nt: TGTGCCACCAGCTCACCCGAGGAGACCCAGTACTTC